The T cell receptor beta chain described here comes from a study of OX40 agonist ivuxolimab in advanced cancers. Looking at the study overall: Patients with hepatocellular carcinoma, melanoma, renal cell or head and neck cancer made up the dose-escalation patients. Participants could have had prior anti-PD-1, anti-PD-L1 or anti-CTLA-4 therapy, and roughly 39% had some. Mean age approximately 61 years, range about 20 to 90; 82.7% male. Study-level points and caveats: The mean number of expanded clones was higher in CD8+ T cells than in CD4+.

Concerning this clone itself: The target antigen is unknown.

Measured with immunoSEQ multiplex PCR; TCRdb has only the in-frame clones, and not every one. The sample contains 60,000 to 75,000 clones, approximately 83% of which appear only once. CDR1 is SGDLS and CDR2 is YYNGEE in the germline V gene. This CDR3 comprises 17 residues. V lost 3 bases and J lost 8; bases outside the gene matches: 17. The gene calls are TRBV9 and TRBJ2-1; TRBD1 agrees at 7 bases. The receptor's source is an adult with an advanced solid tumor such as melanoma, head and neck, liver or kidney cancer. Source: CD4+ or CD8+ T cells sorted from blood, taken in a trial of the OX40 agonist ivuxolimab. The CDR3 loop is CASSAPVGQTFLDEQFF. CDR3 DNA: TGTGCCAGCAGCGCTCCGGTGGGACAGACCTTTCTTGATGAGCAGTTCTTC.